This is a list of T cell receptor beta chains from one sample in a study of cytomegalovirus exposure and HLA in healthy donors. Profiling relied on immunoSEQ multiplex PCR, and the TCRdb table lists in-frame clones only, not all of them. Of more than 95,000 clones detected, roughly 70% appear once; the ten largest clones hold 4%. The specimen was PBMCs. The source of these receptors is a middle-aged man in good health and CMV-seropositive. Both conserved end residues are part of each CDR3. The order of the fields is J gene, D gene, clone size, V gene, CDR3 protein, CDR3 DNA. The D gene is left open where the match is weak. Not all rows give a size; the values are once, few, many and, for expanded clones, a class.

j_call: TRBJ2-1; d_call: NA; clone_size: NA; v_call: TRBV2; cdr3_aa: CASSGTFYNEQFF; cdr3_nt: TGTGCCAGCAGTGGGACTTTCTACAATGAGCAGTTCTTC
j_call: TRBJ2-7; d_call: TRBD2; clone_size: NA; v_call: TRBV27; cdr3_aa: CASSLSSGSSYEQYF; cdr3_nt: TGTGCCAGCAGTTTGAGTAGCGGGAGCTCCTACGAGCAGTACTTC
j_call: TRBJ1-1; d_call: TRBD1; clone_size: NA; v_call: TRBV19; cdr3_aa: CASSPRDREAFF; cdr3_nt: TGTGCCAGTAGTCCCAGGGACAGGGAAGCTTTCTTT
j_call: TRBJ2-7; d_call: TRBD1; clone_size: NA; v_call: TRBV4-3; cdr3_aa: CASSQDPGTGAYEQYF; cdr3_nt: TGCGCCAGCAGCCAAGATCCGGGGACAGGCGCCTACGAGCAGTACTTC
j_call: TRBJ2-7; d_call: NA; clone_size: few; v_call: TRBV4-3; cdr3_aa: CASSQDGGHEQYF; cdr3_nt: TGCGCCAGCAGCCAAGACGGTGGGCACGAGCAGTACTTC
j_call: TRBJ2-5; d_call: NA; clone_size: NA; v_call: TRBV6-1; cdr3_aa: CASLAEYQETQYF; cdr3_nt: TGTGCCAGCTTAGCGGAGTACCAAGAGACCCAGTACTTC
j_call: TRBJ2-7; d_call: NA; clone_size: NA; v_call: TRBV4-3; cdr3_aa: CASSQAAQTGYEQYF; cdr3_nt: TGCGCCAGCAGCCAAGCGGCCCAAACCGGGTACGAGCAGTACTTC
j_call: TRBJ2-1; d_call: TRBD2; clone_size: NA; v_call: TRBV28; cdr3_aa: CASFTWLAGRNEQFF; cdr3_nt: TGTGCCAGTTTTACGTGGCTAGCGGGAAGAAATGAGCAGTTCTTC
j_call: TRBJ1-1; d_call: NA; clone_size: NA; v_call: TRBV6-1; cdr3_aa: CASSKGQGNTEAFF; cdr3_nt: TGTGCCAGCAGTAAGGGGCAGGGGAACACTGAAGCTTTCTTT
j_call: TRBJ1-5; d_call: TRBD1; clone_size: NA; v_call: TRBV18; cdr3_aa: CASSWDSKGVGSNQPQHF; cdr3_nt: TGTGCCAGCTCATGGGACAGCAAAGGGGTAGGTAGCAATCAGCCCCAGCATTTT
j_call: TRBJ2-3; d_call: TRBD2; clone_size: NA; v_call: TRBV12-5; cdr3_aa: CASGTASGGPGDTQYF; cdr3_nt: TGTGCTAGTGGTACGGCTAGCGGGGGGCCGGGAGATACGCAGTATTTT
j_call: TRBJ1-2; d_call: NA; clone_size: once; v_call: TRBV19; cdr3_aa: CASSIKVGHSYTF; cdr3_nt: TGTGCCAGTAGTATAAAAGTTGGCCACAGCTACACCTTC
j_call: TRBJ2-1; d_call: NA; clone_size: NA; v_call: TRBV7-3; cdr3_aa: CASSPRSYNEQFF; cdr3_nt: TGTGCCAGCAGCCCCCGGTCCTACAATGAGCAGTTCTTC
j_call: TRBJ2-1; d_call: NA; clone_size: NA; v_call: TRBV5-1; cdr3_aa: CASSLPGDHNEQFF; cdr3_nt: TGCGCCAGCAGCTTGCCAGGGGACCACAATGAGCAGTTCTTC
j_call: TRBJ1-1; d_call: TRBD1; clone_size: NA; v_call: TRBV30; cdr3_aa: CAWSATGMAFF; cdr3_nt: TGTGCCTGGAGTGCGACAGGGATGGCTTTCTTT
j_call: TRBJ2-3; d_call: TRBD2; clone_size: few; v_call: TRBV14; cdr3_aa: CASRLAGVGDTQYF; cdr3_nt: TGTGCCAGCAGACTAGCGGGGGTTGGAGATACGCAGTATTTT
j_call: TRBJ2-3; d_call: TRBD1; clone_size: NA; v_call: TRBV14; cdr3_aa: CASRDRVSTDTQYF; cdr3_nt: TGTGCCAGCAGAGACAGGGTTAGCACAGATACGCAGTATTTT
j_call: TRBJ2-2; d_call: TRBD2; clone_size: NA; v_call: TRBV7-9; cdr3_aa: CASSPVPAGVNTGELFF; cdr3_nt: TGTGCCAGCAGCCCAGTTCCAGCGGGGGTGAACACCGGGGAGCTGTTTTTT
j_call: TRBJ2-7; d_call: TRBD1; clone_size: NA; v_call: TRBV10-2; cdr3_aa: CASSETLGTGTLDEQYF; cdr3_nt: TGCGCCAGCAGTGAGACCTTAGGGACAGGCACACTCGACGAGCAGTACTTC
j_call: TRBJ1-1; d_call: NA; clone_size: NA; v_call: TRBV20-1; cdr3_aa: CSARYGEAFF; cdr3_nt: TGCAGTGCTAGATACGGTGAAGCTTTCTTT
j_call: TRBJ2-2; d_call: TRBD1; clone_size: few; v_call: TRBV9; cdr3_aa: CASSPGQANTGELFF; cdr3_nt: TGTGCCAGCAGCCCCGGACAGGCGAACACCGGGGAGCTGTTTTTT
j_call: TRBJ1-1; d_call: NA; clone_size: NA; v_call: TRBV2; cdr3_aa: CASSVGIGGFEAFF; cdr3_nt: TGTGCCAGCAGTGTGGGTATTGGGGGCTTCGAAGCTTTCTTT
j_call: TRBJ2-5; d_call: NA; clone_size: few; v_call: TRBV5-4; cdr3_aa: CASSLLTGQETQYF; cdr3_nt: TGTGCCAGCAGCTTGTTAACAGGTCAAGAGACCCAGTACTTC
j_call: TRBJ2-2; d_call: TRBD1; clone_size: NA; v_call: TRBV29-1; cdr3_aa: CSVERQGAGGELFF; cdr3_nt: TGCAGCGTTGAACGACAGGGGGCAGGCGGGGAGCTGTTTTTT
j_call: TRBJ2-7; d_call: TRBD1; clone_size: few; v_call: TRBV5-1; cdr3_aa: CASSLGPGQVSDEQYF; cdr3_nt: TGCGCCAGCAGCTTGGGACCGGGACAGGTTTCGGACGAGCAGTACTTC
j_call: TRBJ1-1; d_call: TRBD1; clone_size: few; v_call: TRBV4-3; cdr3_aa: CASSQAFVPGQGALRGLEAFF; cdr3_nt: TGCGCCAGCAGTCAAGCGTTTGTTCCGGGACAGGGGGCGCTAAGAGGGCTCGAAGCTTTCTTT
j_call: TRBJ1-2; d_call: NA; clone_size: few; v_call: TRBV10-1; cdr3_aa: CASSDAPRGMSGYTF; cdr3_nt: TGCGCCAGCAGTGACGCCCCAAGGGGGATGAGTGGCTACACCTTC
j_call: TRBJ2-5; d_call: NA; clone_size: NA; v_call: TRBV7-8; cdr3_aa: CASSLGTRGRMETQYF; cdr3_nt: TGTGCCAGCAGCTTAGGTACGCGGGGCCGGATGGAGACCCAGTACTTC
j_call: TRBJ1-2; d_call: NA; clone_size: NA; v_call: TRBV19; cdr3_aa: CASSIELGGYGYGYTF; cdr3_nt: TGTGCCAGTAGTATAGAGCTAGGCGGCTACGGCTATGGCTACACCTTC
j_call: TRBJ2-7; d_call: NA; clone_size: NA; v_call: TRBV5-6; cdr3_aa: CASSLEHYEQYF; cdr3_nt: TGTGCCAGCAGCTTGGAGCATTACGAGCAGTACTTC
j_call: TRBJ1-3; d_call: NA; clone_size: NA; v_call: TRBV2; cdr3_aa: CASSDGPRALGGNTIYF; cdr3_nt: TGTGCCAGCAGTGACGGTCCCAGGGCCCTCGGAGGAAACACCATATATTTT
j_call: TRBJ1-2; d_call: NA; clone_size: NA; v_call: TRBV19; cdr3_aa: CASKGQGVPGGYTF; cdr3_nt: TGTGCCAGTAAAGGTCAAGGAGTCCCAGGGGGCTACACCTTC
j_call: TRBJ2-1; d_call: NA; clone_size: NA; v_call: TRBV19; cdr3_aa: CASSIGQGSYNEQFF; cdr3_nt: TGTGCCAGTAGTATAGGGCAGGGGTCCTACAATGAGCAGTTCTTC
j_call: TRBJ2-2; d_call: NA; clone_size: NA; v_call: TRBV29-1; cdr3_aa: CSVSLTGDTGELFF; cdr3_nt: TGCAGCGTTAGTCTGACTGGCGACACCGGGGAGCTGTTTTTT
j_call: TRBJ2-1; d_call: TRBD2; clone_size: few; v_call: TRBV4-3; cdr3_aa: CASSQLLAGRNEQFF; cdr3_nt: TGCGCCAGCAGCCAACTACTAGCGGGGCGTAATGAGCAGTTCTTC
j_call: TRBJ2-5; d_call: TRBD2; clone_size: NA; v_call: TRBV11-3; cdr3_aa: CASSLGRLAGSRETQYF; cdr3_nt: TGTGCCAGCAGCTTAGGTCGCTTAGCGGGATCGAGAGAGACCCAGTACTTC
j_call: TRBJ1-5; d_call: TRBD1; clone_size: NA; v_call: TRBV27; cdr3_aa: CASSSGQANSNQPQHF; cdr3_nt: TGTGCCAGCAGTTCGGGACAGGCGAATAGCAATCAGCCCCAGCATTTT
j_call: TRBJ2-7; d_call: TRBD1; clone_size: NA; v_call: TRBV15; cdr3_aa: CATSSPGQGTYEQYF; cdr3_nt: TGTGCCACCAGCAGTCCGGGACAGGGAACCTACGAGCAGTACTTC
j_call: TRBJ1-3; d_call: NA; clone_size: NA; v_call: TRBV27; cdr3_aa: CASRMGPGGNTIYF; cdr3_nt: TGTGCCAGCAGAATGGGGCCTGGAGGAAACACCATATATTTT
j_call: TRBJ1-4; d_call: TRBD1; clone_size: once; v_call: TRBV7-6; cdr3_aa: CASSLDRGIKELFF; cdr3_nt: TGTGCCAGCAGCCTGGACAGGGGAATTAAGGAACTGTTTTTT
j_call: TRBJ1-1; d_call: NA; clone_size: NA; v_call: TRBV5-4; cdr3_aa: CASSTRNTEAFF; cdr3_nt: TGTGCCAGCAGTACACGGAACACTGAAGCTTTCTTT
j_call: TRBJ2-7; d_call: NA; clone_size: few; v_call: TRBV25-1; cdr3_aa: CASSESEYEQYF; cdr3_nt: TGTGCCAGCAGTGAGTCTGAGTACGAGCAGTACTTC
j_call: TRBJ1-6; d_call: NA; clone_size: NA; v_call: TRBV30; cdr3_aa: CAWSEGDSPLHF; cdr3_nt: TGTGCCTGGAGCGAAGGGGATTCACCCCTCCACTTT
j_call: TRBJ1-2; d_call: TRBD1; clone_size: few; v_call: TRBV13; cdr3_aa: CASSRGTGGGYGYTF; cdr3_nt: TGTGCCAGCAGCCGGGGGACAGGGGGCGGCTATGGCTACACCTTC